The rows below give T cell receptor beta chains drawn from one sample of a study of blood T cell repertoires in COVID-19. Some clones are missing from TCRdb's copy, which holds only in-frame ones; the method was immunoSEQ multiplex PCR. The table records over 300,000 clones, more than 75% of them present only once. The specimen sequenced was peripheral blood. Every receptor here comes from a woman in her forties or fifties with acute or convalescent COVID-19. The CDR3 runs from the conserved cysteine through the conserved F or W. The D gene is left open where the match is weak. The size of a clone is reported for some rows only, either as once, few or many, or as a class for expanded clones.

.	TRBV9	.	TRBJ1-1	TGTGCCAGCAGCAAAGCAGGGGCGAGGAACACTGAAGCTTTCTTT	CASSKAGARNTEAFF
.	TRBV7-2	few	TRBJ1-3	TGTGCCAGCAGCCCCCTCCGACAGCCTTATGGAAACACCATATATTTT	CASSPLRQPYGNTIYF
TRBD2	TRBV10-2	.	TRBJ2-1	TGCGCCAGCCGGGGAGCGGGAGGCAATGAGCAGTTCTTC	CASRGAGGNEQFF
TRBD2	TRBV9	few	TRBJ2-2	TGTGCCAGCCGACTGGCTAGCGGGAACACCGGGGAGCTGTTTTTT	CASRLASGNTGELFF
.	TRBV7-9	.	TRBJ2-7	TGTGCCAGCAGACCAGTTTCGGGGACTGGGCGCTACGAGCAGTACTTC	CASRPVSGTGRYEQYF
TRBD1	TRBV24-1	once	TRBJ2-5	TGTGCCACCAGTGACCCCGGACAGGGGAGGACCCAGTACTTC	CATSDPGQGRTQYF
.	TRBV9	.	TRBJ2-3	TGTGCCAGCAGCGTAGTGGGTGGGAGGAGCACAGATACGCAGTATTTT	CASSVVGGRSTDTQYF
.	TRBV27	.	TRBJ1-2	TGTGCCAGCAGTTTAACACAGGGTGTCTATGGCTACACCTTC	CASSLTQGVYGYTF
TRBD2	TRBV27	.	TRBJ2-1	TGTGCCAGCAACCAGATAGCGGGCACCTACAATGAGCAGTTCTTC	CASNQIAGTYNEQFF
.	TRBV18	.	TRBJ2-3	TGTGCCAGCTCACCACCCAGGAACACAGATACGCAGTATTTT	CASSPPRNTDTQYF
.	TRBV29-1	.	TRBJ2-1	TGCAGCGTTCCGGACTCCCGCTCCTACAATGAGCAGTTCTTC	CSVPDSRSYNEQFF
.	TRBV3-1/TRBV3-2	.	TRBJ2-3	TGTGCCAGCAGCCCGGCCCTTGGAGGGCTCCCCAAGTATTTT	CASSPALGGLPKYF
.	TRBV7-2	.	TRBJ2-7	TGTGCCAGCAGCTTTTATTTCAGGGACTACGAGCAGTACTTC	CASSFYFRDYEQYF
.	TRBV4-3	.	TRBJ2-1	TGCGCCAGCAGCCAAGATTTGGGAGGCGAGCAGTTCTTC	CASSQDLGGEQFF
.	TRBV4-1	.	TRBJ1-5	TGCGCCAGCAGCCACCTCCCGGTCAACAGCAATCAGCCCCAGCATTTT	CASSHLPVNSNQPQHF
.	TRBV27	few	TRBJ2-7	TGTGCCAGCAGTTTCGCCAGTGCCTACGAGCAGTACTTC	CASSFASAYEQYF
.	TRBV6-5	.	TRBJ1-1	TGTGCCAGCAGTTATCTTACAGCGAACACTGAAGCTTTCTTT	CASSYLTANTEAFF
TRBD2	TRBV7-3	.	TRBJ2-1	TGTGCCAGCAGCATACCCGGGACTAGCGGATCCACTGAGCAGTTCTTC	CASSIPGTSGSTEQFF
TRBD1	TRBV18	.	TRBJ1-1	TGTGCCAGCTCACCTGGGACAGGGTTCACTGAAGCTTTCTTT	CASSPGTGFTEAFF
.	TRBV5-1	.	TRBJ2-1	TGCGCCAGCAGCTTGTACGGGAATGAGCAGTTCTTC	CASSLYGNEQFF
.	TRBV15	.	TRBJ2-7	TGTGCCACCAGCAGAGGAGCGACTCGTGACTCCTACGAGCAGTACTTC	CATSRGATRDSYEQYF
.	TRBV11-3	.	TRBJ2-1	TGTGCCAGCAGCTTATCTGGGGGGAATGAGCAGTTCTTC	CASSLSGGNEQFF
TRBD2	TRBV5-1	.	TRBJ2-1	TGCGCCAGCAGCTTTGGACTAGCGGATTACAATGAGCAGTTCTTC	CASSFGLADYNEQFF
.	TRBV5-4	once	TRBJ1-6	TGTGCCAGCAGCTGGACAAGGTCGAACTCCTATAATTCACCCCTCCACTTT	CASSWTRSNSYNSPLHF
TRBD1	TRBV9	.	TRBJ1-6	TGTGCCAGCAGCCTCCGACAGGGGAATTCACCCCTCCACTTT	CASSLRQGNSPLHF
TRBD2	TRBV28	few	TRBJ2-5	TGTGCCAGCAGTTCCTCTAGGCGGGAGAAAGAGACCCAGTACTTC	CASSSSRREKETQYF
.	TRBV5-1	.	TRBJ2-3	TGCGCCAGCAGCTTGGCCCCTAGAGCAGATACGCAGTATTTT	CASSLAPRADTQYF
.	TRBV4-1	.	TRBJ2-3	TGCGCCAGCAGCCGGGGCCTTAACGTAGGCACAGATACGCAGTATTTT	CASSRGLNVGTDTQYF
.	TRBV2	few	TRBJ1-4	TGTGCCAGCACTAGCGACACCTTTAATGAAAAACTGTTTTTT	CASTSDTFNEKLFF